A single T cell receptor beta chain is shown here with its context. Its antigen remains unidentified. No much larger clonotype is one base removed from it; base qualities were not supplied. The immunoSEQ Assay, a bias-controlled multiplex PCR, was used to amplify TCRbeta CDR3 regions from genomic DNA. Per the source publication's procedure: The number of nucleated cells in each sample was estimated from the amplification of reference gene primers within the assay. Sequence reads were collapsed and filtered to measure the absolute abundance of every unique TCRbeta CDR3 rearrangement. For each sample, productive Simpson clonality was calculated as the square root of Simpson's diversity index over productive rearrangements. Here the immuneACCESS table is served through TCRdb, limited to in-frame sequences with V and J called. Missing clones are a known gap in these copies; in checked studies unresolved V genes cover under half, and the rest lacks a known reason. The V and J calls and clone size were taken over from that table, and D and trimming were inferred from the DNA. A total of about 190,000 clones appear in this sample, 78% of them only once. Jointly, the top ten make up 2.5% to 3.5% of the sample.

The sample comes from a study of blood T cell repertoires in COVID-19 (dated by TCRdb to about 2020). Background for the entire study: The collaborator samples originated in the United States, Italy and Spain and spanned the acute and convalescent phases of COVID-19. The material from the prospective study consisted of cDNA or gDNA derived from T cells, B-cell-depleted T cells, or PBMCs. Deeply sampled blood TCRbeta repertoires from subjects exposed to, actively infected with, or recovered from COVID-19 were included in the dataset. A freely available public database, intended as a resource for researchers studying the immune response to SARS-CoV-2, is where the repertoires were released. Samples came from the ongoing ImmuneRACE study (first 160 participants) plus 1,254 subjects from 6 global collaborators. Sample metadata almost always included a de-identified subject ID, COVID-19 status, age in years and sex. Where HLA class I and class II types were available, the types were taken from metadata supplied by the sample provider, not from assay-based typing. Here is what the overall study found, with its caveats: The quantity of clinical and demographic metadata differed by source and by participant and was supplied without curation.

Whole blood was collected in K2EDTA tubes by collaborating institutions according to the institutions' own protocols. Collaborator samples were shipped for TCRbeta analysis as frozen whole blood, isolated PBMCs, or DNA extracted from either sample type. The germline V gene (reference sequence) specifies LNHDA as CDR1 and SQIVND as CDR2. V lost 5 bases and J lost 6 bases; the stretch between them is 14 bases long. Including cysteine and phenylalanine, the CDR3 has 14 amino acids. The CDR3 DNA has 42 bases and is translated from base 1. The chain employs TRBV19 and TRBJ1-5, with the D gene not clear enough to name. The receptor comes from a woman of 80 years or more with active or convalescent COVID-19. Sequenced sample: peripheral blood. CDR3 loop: CASSDTSGAQPQHF. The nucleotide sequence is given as TGTGCCAGTAGTGATACCTCAGGCGCTCAGCCCCAGCATTTT.